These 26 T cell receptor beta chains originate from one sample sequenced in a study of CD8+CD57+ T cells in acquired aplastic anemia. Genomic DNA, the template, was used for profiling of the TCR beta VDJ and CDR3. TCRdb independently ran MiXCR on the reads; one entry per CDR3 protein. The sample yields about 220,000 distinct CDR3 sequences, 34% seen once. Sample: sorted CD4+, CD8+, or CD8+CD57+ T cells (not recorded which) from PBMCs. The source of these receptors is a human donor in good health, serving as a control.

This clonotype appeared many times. Here the CDR3 reads CASSPPWDRNYEQYF. The CDR3 nucleotides read TGTGCCAGCAGTCCACCGTGGGACCGAAACTACGAGCAGTACTTC. The chain is built from TRBV11-2 and TRBJ2-7; TRBD1 or TRBD2 may be the D gene (5 bases each). The germline gives CDR1 SGHAT, CDR2 FQNNGV. Trimming took off 6 bases at V and 3 bases at J, with 18 bases between the two ends. The CDR3 extends over 15 amino acids.

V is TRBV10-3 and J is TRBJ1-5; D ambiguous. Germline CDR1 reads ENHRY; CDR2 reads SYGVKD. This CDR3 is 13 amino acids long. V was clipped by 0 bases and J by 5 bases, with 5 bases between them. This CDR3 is CAISESPDQPQHF. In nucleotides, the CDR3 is TGTGCCATCAGTGAGTCACCAGATCAGCCCCAGCATTTT.

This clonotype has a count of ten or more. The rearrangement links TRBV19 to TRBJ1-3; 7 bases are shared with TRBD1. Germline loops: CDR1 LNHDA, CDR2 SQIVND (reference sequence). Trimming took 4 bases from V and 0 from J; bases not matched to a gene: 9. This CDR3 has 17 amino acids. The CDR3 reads CASSTRQGHLSGNTIYF. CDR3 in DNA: TGTGCCAGTAGTACCCGACAGGGCCATCTCTCTGGAAACACCATATATTTT. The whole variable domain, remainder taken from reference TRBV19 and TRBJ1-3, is DGGITQSPKYLFRKEGQNVTLSCEQNLNHDAMYWYRQDPGQGLRLIYYSQIVNDFQKGDIAEGYSVSREKKESFPLTVTSAQKNPTAFYLCASSTRQGHLSGNTIYFGEGSWLTVV.

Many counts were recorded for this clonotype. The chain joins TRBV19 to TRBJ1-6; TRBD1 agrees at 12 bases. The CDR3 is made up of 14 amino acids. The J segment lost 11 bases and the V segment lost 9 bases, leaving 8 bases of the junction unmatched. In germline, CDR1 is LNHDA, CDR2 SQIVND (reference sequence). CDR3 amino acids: CASQGQGASAPLHF. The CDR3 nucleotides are TGTGCCAGCCAGGGACAGGGGGCGAGCGCACCCCTCCACTTT.

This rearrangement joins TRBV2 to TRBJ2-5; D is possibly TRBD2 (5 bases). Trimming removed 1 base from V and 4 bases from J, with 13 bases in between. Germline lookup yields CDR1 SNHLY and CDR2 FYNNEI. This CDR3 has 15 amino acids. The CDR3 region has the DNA TGTGCCAGCAGTGAAGAGCGAGGCAGCGGAGAGACCCAGTACTTC. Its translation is CASSEERGSGETQYF.

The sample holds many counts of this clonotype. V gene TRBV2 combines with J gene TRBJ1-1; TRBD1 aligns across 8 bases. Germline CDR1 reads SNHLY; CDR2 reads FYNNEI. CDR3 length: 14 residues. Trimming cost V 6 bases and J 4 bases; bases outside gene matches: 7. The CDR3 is CASRTRDRSTEAFF. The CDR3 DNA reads TGTGCCAGCAGAACCCGGGACAGGAGCACTGAAGCTTTCTTT.

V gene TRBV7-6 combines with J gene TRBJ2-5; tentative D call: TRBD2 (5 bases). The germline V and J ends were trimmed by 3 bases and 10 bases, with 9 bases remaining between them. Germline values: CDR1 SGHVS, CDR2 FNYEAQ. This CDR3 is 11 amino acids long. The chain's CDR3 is CASSFPGSQYF. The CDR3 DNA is TGTGCCAGCAGCTTCCCGGGGAGCCAGTACTTC.

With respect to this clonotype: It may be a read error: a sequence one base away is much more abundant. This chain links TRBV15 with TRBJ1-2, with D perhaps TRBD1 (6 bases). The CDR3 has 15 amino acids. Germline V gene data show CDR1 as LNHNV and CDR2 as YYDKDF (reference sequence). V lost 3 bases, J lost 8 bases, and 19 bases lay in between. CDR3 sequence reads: CATSRGAAPIGGYTF. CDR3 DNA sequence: TGTGCCACCAGCAGGGGGGCAGCCCCTATAGGGGGCTACACCTTC.

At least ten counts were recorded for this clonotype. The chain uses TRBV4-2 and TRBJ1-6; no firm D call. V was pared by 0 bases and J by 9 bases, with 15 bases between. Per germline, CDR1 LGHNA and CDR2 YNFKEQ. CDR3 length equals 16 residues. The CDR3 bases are TGTGCCAGCAGCCAAGACCGGACGGTTCAACGTTCACCCCTCCACTTT. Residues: CASSQDRTVQRSPLHF.

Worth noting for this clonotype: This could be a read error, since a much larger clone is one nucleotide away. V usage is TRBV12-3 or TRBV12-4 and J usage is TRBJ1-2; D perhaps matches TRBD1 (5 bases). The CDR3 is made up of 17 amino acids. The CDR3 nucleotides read TGTGCCAGCAGATCTTACCGGGACCTCAACCGACACTATAGCTACACCTTC. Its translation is CASRSYRDLNRHYSYTF.

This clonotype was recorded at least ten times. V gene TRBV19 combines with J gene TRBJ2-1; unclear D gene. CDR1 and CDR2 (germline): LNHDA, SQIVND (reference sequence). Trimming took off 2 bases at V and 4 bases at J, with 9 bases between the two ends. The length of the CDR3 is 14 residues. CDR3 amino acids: CASSISHGYNEQFF. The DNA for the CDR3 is TGTGCCAGTAGTATATCTCACGGATACAATGAGCAGTTCTTC. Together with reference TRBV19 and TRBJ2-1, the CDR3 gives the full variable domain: DGGITQSPKYLFRKEGQNVTLSCEQNLNHDAMYWYRQDPGQGLRLIYYSQIVNDFQKGDIAEGYSVSREKKESFPLTVTSAQKNPTAFYLCASSISHGYNEQFFGPGTRLTVL.

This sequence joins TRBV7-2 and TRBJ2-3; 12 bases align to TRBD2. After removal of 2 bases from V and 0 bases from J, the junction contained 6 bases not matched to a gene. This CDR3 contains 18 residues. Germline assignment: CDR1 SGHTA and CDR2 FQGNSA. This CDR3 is CASSLRASGGASTDTQYF. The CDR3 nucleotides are TGTGCCAGCAGCTTACGCGCTAGCGGGGGGGCCAGCACAGATACGCAGTATTTT.

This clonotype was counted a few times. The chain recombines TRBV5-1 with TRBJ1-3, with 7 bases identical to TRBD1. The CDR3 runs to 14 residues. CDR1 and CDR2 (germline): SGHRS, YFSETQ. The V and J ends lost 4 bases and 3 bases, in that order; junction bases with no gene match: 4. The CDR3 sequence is CASSLTGFGNTIYF. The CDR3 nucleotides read TGCGCCAGCAGCCTGACAGGGTTTGGAAACACCATATATTTT.

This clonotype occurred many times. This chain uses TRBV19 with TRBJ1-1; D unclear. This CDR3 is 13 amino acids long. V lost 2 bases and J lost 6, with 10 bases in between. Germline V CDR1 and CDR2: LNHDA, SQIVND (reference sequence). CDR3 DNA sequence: TGTGCCAGTAGTATAATTGAGGGTTCTGAAGCTTTCTTT. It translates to CASSIIEGSEAFF.

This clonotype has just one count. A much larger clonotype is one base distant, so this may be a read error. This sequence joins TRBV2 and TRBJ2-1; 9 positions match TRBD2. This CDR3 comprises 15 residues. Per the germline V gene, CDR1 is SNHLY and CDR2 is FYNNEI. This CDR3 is CASSEIAGEYNEQSF. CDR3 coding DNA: TGTGCCAGCAGTGAAATAGCGGGGGAGTACAATGAGCAGTCCTTC.

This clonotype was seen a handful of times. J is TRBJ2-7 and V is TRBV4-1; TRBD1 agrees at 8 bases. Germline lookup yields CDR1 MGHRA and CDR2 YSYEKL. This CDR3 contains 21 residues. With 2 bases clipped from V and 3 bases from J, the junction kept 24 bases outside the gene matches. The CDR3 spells CASSQPSIAGGRGSVSYEQYF. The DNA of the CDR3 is TGCGCCAGCAGCCAACCTAGTATCGCAGGGGGCCGGGGATCGGTGAGCTACGAGCAGTACTTC.

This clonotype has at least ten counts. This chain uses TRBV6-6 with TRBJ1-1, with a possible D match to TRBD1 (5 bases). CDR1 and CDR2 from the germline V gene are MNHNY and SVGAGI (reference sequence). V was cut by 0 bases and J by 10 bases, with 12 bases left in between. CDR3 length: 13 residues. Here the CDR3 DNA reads TGTGCCAGCAGTTACTCGCAGGGAATGAGAGCTTTCTTT. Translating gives CASSYSQGMRAFF.

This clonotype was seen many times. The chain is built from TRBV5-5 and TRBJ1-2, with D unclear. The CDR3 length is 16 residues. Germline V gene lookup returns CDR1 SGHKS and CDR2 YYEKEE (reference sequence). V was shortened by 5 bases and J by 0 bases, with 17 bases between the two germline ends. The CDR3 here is CASSPGSRFANYGYTF. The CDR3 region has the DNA TGTGCCAGCAGTCCTGGGTCCAGGTTCGCTAACTATGGCTACACCTTC.

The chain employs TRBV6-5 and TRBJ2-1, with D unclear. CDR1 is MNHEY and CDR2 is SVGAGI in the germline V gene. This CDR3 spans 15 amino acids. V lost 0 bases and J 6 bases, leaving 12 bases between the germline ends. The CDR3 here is CASSYSKGLTNEQFF. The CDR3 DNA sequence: TGTGCCAGCAGTTACTCGAAGGGTCTAACCAATGAGCAGTTCTTC.

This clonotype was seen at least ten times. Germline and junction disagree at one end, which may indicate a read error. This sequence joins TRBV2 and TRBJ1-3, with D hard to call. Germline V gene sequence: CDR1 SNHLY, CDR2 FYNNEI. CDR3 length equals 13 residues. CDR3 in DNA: TGTGCCAGCACTGAATACTCTGGAAACACCATATATTTT. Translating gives CASTEYSGNTIYF.

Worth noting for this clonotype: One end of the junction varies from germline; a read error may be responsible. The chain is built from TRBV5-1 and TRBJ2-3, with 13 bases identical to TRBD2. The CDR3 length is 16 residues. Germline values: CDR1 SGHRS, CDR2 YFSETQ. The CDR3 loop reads CASTETGTSGADTRYF. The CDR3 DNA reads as TGCGCCAGCACCGAAACCGGGACTAGCGGGGCGGATACGCGGTATTTT.

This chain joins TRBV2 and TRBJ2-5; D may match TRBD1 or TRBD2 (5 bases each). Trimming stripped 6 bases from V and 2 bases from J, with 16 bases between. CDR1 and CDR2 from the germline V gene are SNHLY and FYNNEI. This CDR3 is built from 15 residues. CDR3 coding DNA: TGTGCCAGCAGCTCCCTATGGGGGAATCAAGAGACCCAGTACTTC. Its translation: CASSSLWGNQETQYF.

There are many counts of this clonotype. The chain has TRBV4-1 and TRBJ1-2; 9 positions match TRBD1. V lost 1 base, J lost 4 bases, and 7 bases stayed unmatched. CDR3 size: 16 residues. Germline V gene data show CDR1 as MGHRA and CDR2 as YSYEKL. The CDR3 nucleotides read TGCGCCAGCAGCCAAGGACAGGGGGTTGTGGTCTATGGCTACACCTTC. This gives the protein CASSQGQGVVVYGYTF.

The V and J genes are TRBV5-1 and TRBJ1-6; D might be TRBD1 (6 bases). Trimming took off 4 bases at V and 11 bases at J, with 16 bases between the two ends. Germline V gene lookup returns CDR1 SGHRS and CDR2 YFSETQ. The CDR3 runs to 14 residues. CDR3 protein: CASSPTGGRPPLHF. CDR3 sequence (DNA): TGCGCCAGCAGCCCGACCGGGGGCAGACCACCCCTCCACTTT.

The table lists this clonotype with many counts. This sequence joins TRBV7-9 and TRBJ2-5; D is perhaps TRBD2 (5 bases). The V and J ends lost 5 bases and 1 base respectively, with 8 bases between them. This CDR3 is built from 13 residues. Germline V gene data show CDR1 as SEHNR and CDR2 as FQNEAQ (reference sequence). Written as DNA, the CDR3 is TGTGCCAGCAGCACTAGATCCCAAGAGACCCAGTACTTC. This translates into CASSTRSQETQYF.

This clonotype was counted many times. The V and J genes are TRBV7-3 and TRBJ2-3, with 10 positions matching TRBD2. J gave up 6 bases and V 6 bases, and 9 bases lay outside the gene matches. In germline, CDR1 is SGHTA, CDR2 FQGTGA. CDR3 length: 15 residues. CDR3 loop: CASSRLAGFPDTQYF. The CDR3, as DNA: TGTGCCAGCAGTCGACTAGCGGGTTTTCCGGATACGCAGTATTTT. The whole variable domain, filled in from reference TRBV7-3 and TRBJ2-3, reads GAGVSQTPSNKVTEKGKYVELRCDPISGHTALYWYRQSLGQGPEFLIYFQGTGAADDSGLPNDRFFAVRPEGSVSTLKIQRTERGDSAVYLCASSRLAGFPDTQYFGPGTRLTVL.